This record covers a single T cell receptor (beta chain). Its cognate antigen is unknown. The sample originates from a study of CXCR3-negative and CXCR3-positive naive CD8 T cells. Study observations and caveats: Similar TRBV-TRBJ usage characterized naive CXCR3-negative and CXCR3-positive cells; memory cells differed.

CD45RO-CCR7+CD27+CD95- defined naive CD8+ T cells. This CDR3 comprises 12 residues. Germline CDR1 reads ENHRY; CDR2 reads SYGVKD. TRB cDNA was prepared as libraries by UMI-labeled 5' RACE. TCRdb reprocessed the 5' RACE reads, with one entry per CDR3 protein and no DNA. The table for this sample gives some 130,000 distinct CDR3 sequences. Sequenced: naive CXCR3- CD8+ T cells from blood. Subset noted: CD45RO-CCR7+CD27+CD95- naive CD8+ T cells lacking CXCR3 (TNR3-). The chain carries TRBV10-3 and TRBJ2-1. The sequence was collected from a human donor in good health. Some clones in this sample may be carry-over from other donors' samples. CDR3 protein: CAIIESRNEQFF.